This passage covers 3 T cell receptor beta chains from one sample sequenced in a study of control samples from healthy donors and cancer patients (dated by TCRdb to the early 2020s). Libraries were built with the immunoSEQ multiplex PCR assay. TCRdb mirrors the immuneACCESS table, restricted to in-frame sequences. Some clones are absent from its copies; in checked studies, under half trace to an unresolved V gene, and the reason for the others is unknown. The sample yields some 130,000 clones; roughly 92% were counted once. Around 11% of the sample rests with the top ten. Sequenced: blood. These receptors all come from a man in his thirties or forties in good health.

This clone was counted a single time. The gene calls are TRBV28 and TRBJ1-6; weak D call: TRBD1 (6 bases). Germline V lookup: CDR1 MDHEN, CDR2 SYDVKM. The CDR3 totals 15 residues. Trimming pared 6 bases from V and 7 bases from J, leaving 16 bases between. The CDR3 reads CASSPSQGRNSPLHF. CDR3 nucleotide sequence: TGTGCCAGCAGCCCCTCCCAGGGGAGGAATTCACCCCTCCACTTT.

The CDR3 spells CASREMTGINQPQHF. CDR3 bases: TGTGCCAGTAGGGAAATGACAGGCATTAATCAGCCCCAGCATTTT. V usage is TRBV19 and J usage is TRBJ1-5; D might be TRBD1 (6 bases). V was pared by 6 bases and J by 4 bases, with 16 bases between. Germline CDR1 reads LNHDA; CDR2 reads SQIVND (reference sequence). There are 15 residues in the CDR3.

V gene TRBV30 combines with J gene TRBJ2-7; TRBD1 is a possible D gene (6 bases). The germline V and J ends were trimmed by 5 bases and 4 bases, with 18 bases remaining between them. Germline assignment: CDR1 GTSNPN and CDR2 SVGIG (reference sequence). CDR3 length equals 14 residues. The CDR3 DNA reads TGTGCCTGGGATAAACAGGGTTTTGTGTACGAGCAGTACTTC. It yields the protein CAWDKQGFVYEQYF.